Here is one T cell receptor beta chain with its context. Its antigen is unidentified. 60 Vbeta and 13 Jbeta primers were used in PCR. The table came from immunoSEQ multiplex PCR; TCRdb's copy has only in-frame clones and leaves some out. The sample contains 100,000 to 150,000 clones, about 10% of which appear only once. This CDR3 is 13 amino acids long. The V and J ends lost 4 bases and 6 bases, in that order; junction bases with no gene match: 6. Germline V lookup: CDR1 SGHRS, CDR2 YFSETQ. The data derive from a study of cytomegalovirus exposure and HLA in healthy donors. Study-level points and caveats: Several of the most significant clusters appeared linked to common viral pathogens, based on a later analysis. Three chains linked to CMV were shown in vitro to be specific for CMV antigens. TRBV6-2, TRBV6-3 and some other V segments were unresolvable in 87-base-pair reads.

This chain uses TRBV5-1 with TRBJ1-2, with 7 bases fitting TRBD1. The sequence was collected from a young woman in good health and CMV-seropositive. The sample consisted of PBMCs. This chain's CDR3 is CASSQTGPNGYTF. The CDR3 DNA follows: TGCGCCAGCAGCCAGACAGGGCCCAATGGCTACACCTTC. The full variable domain, in which reference TRBV5-1 and TRBJ1-2 provide the parts outside the CDR3, is KAGVTQTPRYLIKTRGQQVTLSCSPISGHRSVSWYQQTPGQGLQFLFEYFSETQRNKGNFPGRFSGRQFSNSRSEMNVSTLELGDSALYLCASSQTGPNGYTFGSGTRLTVV.